This T cell receptor beta chain was obtained from a study of identical twins. Study-level findings and limits: The degree of excess twin sharing was weaker in beta out-of-frame sequences. Beta clonotypes that were abundant in cord blood contained fewer insertions, a pattern absent from memory repertoires.

TCRdb recomputed calls from the 5' RACE reads with MiXCR, one row per CDR3 protein. The table has roughly 500,000 distinct CDR3 sequences, roughly a fifth seen once. A remark on this clonotype: Antigen unknown.

The CDR3 spans 16 residues. Trimming removed 5 bases from V and 9 bases from J, with 23 bases in between. Germline loops: CDR1 SGHAT, CDR2 FQNNGV. This sample was shared with a second study, whose subject was T cells expressing NK-cell markers. This second study notes: Anti-gamma-delta TCR antibody use in several experiments restricted sorting to alpha-beta TCR T cells. Topping the CD3+CD56-NKG2C+ fraction as well were these clonotypes, in a handful of donors.

The sequenced sample consisted of CD4+ T cells sorted from blood. The V gene is TRBV11-2, the J gene TRBJ2-1; D is uncertain. This receptor was identified in a young woman in good health. The CDR3 bases are TGTGCCAGCAGCACGCCAAAGGGCCCTAGAAGAGGTGAGCAGTTCTTC. Translated, it gives CASSTPKGPRRGEQFF.